This TCR beta chain came from a study of blood T cell repertoires in COVID-19. Study in general: The origin of the acute and convalescent COVID-19 samples was the United States, Italy and Spain. PBMCs, B-cell-depleted T cells, or T cells provided the cDNA or gDNA that made up the material.

The CDR3 consists of 14 residues. The ends lost 6 bases at V and 9 bases at J; junction bases unmatched: 6. Germline CDR1 is MNHNY and CDR2 is SVGAGI (reference sequence). Followed over time, Seattle patients had been enrolled while infection was active. Authors' data handling: The authors estimated nucleated cell counts from reference gene primer amplification. Sequenced by immunoSEQ multiplex PCR; TCRdb stores in-frame clones only, minus some. V and J calls plus clone size are reproduced from that table; the DNA served to infer D and trimming. The data show 200,000 to 300,000 clones, around nine tenths seen once.

The J gene is TRBJ2-1, the V gene TRBV6-6; 12 bases are a match to TRBD2. The sequence was collected from an older woman with COVID-19, enrolled during active disease. Sequenced sample: peripheral blood. Written as DNA, the CDR3 is TGTGCCAGCAGCAGGACTAGCGGGATCAGTGAGCAGTTCTTC. This translates into CASSRTSGISEQFF.